This T cell receptor beta chain stems from a study of T-cell memory formation after mild COVID-19. Whole-study context: Clusters were largely donor specific. General study results and limits: Contracting CD4+ clones lay largely in CM and EM, with CD8+ ones residing in EMRA. CD4/CD8 balance held among clones contracting day 15 to 85, and later expanders leaned CD4+. Cross-reactive memory apparently joined, as some responding clones appeared in pre-infection memory.

The V end lost 5 bases, the J end lost 7 bases, and 12 bases lay between the germline ends. CDR3 length: 12 amino acids. This clonotype came up a few times. Antigen: not known. TCRdb re-called the 5' RACE reads with MiXCR, one entry per CDR3 protein. The table lists some 450,000 distinct CDR3 sequences, around 20% of them singletons. The J gene is TRBJ2-7, the V gene TRBV12-3 or TRBV12-4; D gene uncertain. This receptor was obtained from an adult woman who had mild COVID-19 (a few samples of this study predate the infection). Cell type and time point are not known. Sequencing was carried out using PBMCs or a T cell subset sorted from them (not recorded which). The CDR3 DNA follows: TGTGCCAGCAGTCTGTTGGTGGGGGAGCAGTACTTC. Protein product: CASSLLVGEQYF.